The rows below give T cell receptor beta chains drawn from one sample of a study of cytomegalovirus exposure and HLA in healthy donors. The table came from immunoSEQ multiplex PCR; TCRdb's copy has only in-frame clones and leaves some out. This table has some 140,000 clones, around three quarters appearing once. Specimen: PBMCs. The source of these receptors is a man aged 18 to 29 in good health and CMV-seronegative. The CDR3 runs from the conserved cysteine through the conserved F or W. The order of the fields is CDR3 protein, CDR3 DNA, D gene, V gene, J gene, clone size. The D gene is left open where the match is weak. The size field is filled for only some rows; it gives once, few, many or a size class.

CDR3 protein: CASSPGTDSGNTIYF
CDR3 DNA: TGTGCCAGCAGCCCAGGGACAGACTCTGGAAACACCATATATTTT
D gene: TRBD1
V gene: TRBV11-1
J gene: TRBJ1-3
clone size: -

CDR3 protein: CALTAGARSSYEQYF
CDR3 DNA: TGTGCCTTGACTGCGGGTGCCAGGAGCTCCTACGAGCAGTACTTC
D gene: -
V gene: TRBV30
J gene: TRBJ2-7
clone size: -

CDR3 protein: CASSLRDRVYNEQFF
CDR3 DNA: TGTGCCAGCAGCTTACGGGACAGGGTATACAATGAGCAGTTCTTC
D gene: TRBD1
V gene: TRBV7-2
J gene: TRBJ2-1
clone size: -

CDR3 protein: CASSLGQVMGTEAFF
CDR3 DNA: TGTGCCAGCAGCTTGGGCCAGGTAATGGGCACTGAAGCTTTCTTT
D gene: -
V gene: TRBV5-6
J gene: TRBJ1-1
clone size: -

CDR3 protein: CASSLPENIQYF
CDR3 DNA: TGTGCCAGCAGCTTACCGGAAAACATTCAGTACTTC
D gene: -
V gene: TRBV7-2
J gene: TRBJ2-4
clone size: -

CDR3 protein: CAWSEQFGDTQYF
CDR3 DNA: TGTGCCTGGAGTGAACAGTTCGGAGATACGCAGTATTTT
D gene: -
V gene: TRBV30
J gene: TRBJ2-3
clone size: -

CDR3 protein: CASSITPQSTDTQYF
CDR3 DNA: TGTGCCAGTAGTATTACCCCACAAAGCACAGATACGCAGTATTTT
D gene: -
V gene: TRBV19
J gene: TRBJ2-3
clone size: -

CDR3 protein: CAISWTGDTYNEQFF
CDR3 DNA: TGTGCCATCAGCTGGACAGGTGATACCTACAATGAGCAGTTCTTC
D gene: TRBD1
V gene: TRBV10-3
J gene: TRBJ2-1
clone size: -

CDR3 protein: CASSRVSGGADTQYF
CDR3 DNA: TGCGCCAGCAGCCGGGTCAGCGGGGGGGCAGATACGCAGTATTTT
D gene: TRBD2
V gene: TRBV4-1
J gene: TRBJ2-3
clone size: -

CDR3 protein: CAWSVGVRGYTF
CDR3 DNA: TGTGCCTGGAGTGTGGGCGTCCGGGGCTACACCTTC
D gene: -
V gene: TRBV30
J gene: TRBJ1-2
clone size: -

CDR3 protein: CASSVGGYQETQYF
CDR3 DNA: TGTGCCAGCAGCGTAGGAGGGTACCAAGAGACCCAGTACTTC
D gene: -
V gene: TRBV9
J gene: TRBJ2-5
clone size: few

CDR3 protein: CSVDPGLGMGAFF
CDR3 DNA: TGCAGCGTTGACCCGGGGTTGGGGATGGGGGCTTTCTTT
D gene: -
V gene: TRBV29-1
J gene: TRBJ1-1
clone size: -

CDR3 protein: CASSISRSGGELFF
CDR3 DNA: TGTGCCAGTAGTATTTCACGGTCCGGCGGGGAGCTGTTTTTT
D gene: -
V gene: TRBV19
J gene: TRBJ2-2
clone size: -

CDR3 protein: CASSRDITNYGYTF
CDR3 DNA: TGTGCCAGCTCACGGGACATCACCAACTATGGCTACACCTTC
D gene: -
V gene: TRBV18
J gene: TRBJ1-2
clone size: -

CDR3 protein: CASSLEGTGEETQYF
CDR3 DNA: TGCGCCAGCAGCTTGGAGGGGACAGGGGAAGAGACCCAGTACTTC
D gene: TRBD1
V gene: TRBV5-1
J gene: TRBJ2-5
clone size: once

CDR3 protein: CASSFDTPIVPSYNEQFF
CDR3 DNA: TGCGCCAGCAGCTTCGATACACCAATCGTACCCTCCTACAATGAGCAGTTCTTC
D gene: -
V gene: TRBV5-1
J gene: TRBJ2-1
clone size: -

CDR3 protein: CASSPGGAYNSPLHF
CDR3 DNA: TGTGCCAGCAGTCCGGGGGGGGCGTATAATTCACCCCTCCACTTT
D gene: -
V gene: TRBV27
J gene: TRBJ1-6
clone size: -

CDR3 protein: CATNGQGRETQYF
CDR3 DNA: TGTGCCACCAACGGACAGGGGCGAGAGACCCAGTACTTC
D gene: TRBD1
V gene: TRBV6-6
J gene: TRBJ2-5
clone size: -

CDR3 protein: CASSVSGTVMNTEAFF
CDR3 DNA: TGTGCCAGCAGCGTATCCGGGACAGTGATGAACACTGAAGCTTTCTTT
D gene: TRBD1
V gene: TRBV9
J gene: TRBJ1-1
clone size: -

CDR3 protein: CASSAATLVDYEQYF
CDR3 DNA: TGTGCCAGCAGCGCCGCCACCTTAGTCGACTACGAGCAGTACTTC
D gene: -
V gene: TRBV7-9
J gene: TRBJ2-7
clone size: -

CDR3 protein: CASSRGLPETQYF
CDR3 DNA: TGTGCCAGCAGCCGTGGCCTGCCAGAGACCCAGTACTTC
D gene: -
V gene: TRBV5-6
J gene: TRBJ2-5
clone size: -

CDR3 protein: CSASAGQPQHF
CDR3 DNA: TGCAGTGCTAGCGCAGGGCAGCCCCAGCATTTT
D gene: -
V gene: TRBV20-1
J gene: TRBJ1-5
clone size: -

CDR3 protein: CASSLGEEGLYEQYF
CDR3 DNA: TGTGCCAGCAGCTTAGGTGAGGAGGGATTGTACGAGCAGTACTTC
D gene: -
V gene: TRBV7-9
J gene: TRBJ2-7
clone size: -

CDR3 protein: CASSQELRGDLLNSPLHF
CDR3 DNA: TGCGCCAGCAGCCAAGAATTAAGAGGTGACCTCCTTAATTCACCCCTCCACTTT
D gene: -
V gene: TRBV4-3
J gene: TRBJ1-6
clone size: -

CDR3 protein: CAFMGTDNEKLFF
CDR3 DNA: TGTGCCTTTATGGGGACAGATAATGAAAAACTGTTTTTT
D gene: TRBD1
V gene: TRBV30
J gene: TRBJ1-4
clone size: -

CDR3 protein: CASSVEVAGPTEQFF
CDR3 DNA: TGTGCCAGCAGCGTTGAGGTGGCAGGGCCAACTGAGCAGTTCTTC
D gene: -
V gene: TRBV9
J gene: TRBJ2-1
clone size: -

CDR3 protein: CASSLLLLAGNEQFF
CDR3 DNA: TGCGCCAGCAGCTTGTTGTTACTAGCGGGGAATGAGCAGTTCTTC
D gene: TRBD2
V gene: TRBV5-1
J gene: TRBJ2-1
clone size: -

CDR3 protein: CASGMTGNQETQYF
CDR3 DNA: TGCGCCAGCGGAATGACAGGGAACCAAGAGACCCAGTACTTC
D gene: TRBD1
V gene: TRBV10-2
J gene: TRBJ2-5
clone size: -

CDR3 protein: CASSPRQGVTQYF
CDR3 DNA: TGTGCCAGCAGCCCAAGACAGGGAGTGACCCAGTACTTC
D gene: TRBD1
V gene: TRBV7-3
J gene: TRBJ2-5
clone size: -

CDR3 protein: CASLGGNTEAFF
CDR3 DNA: TGTGCCAGCTTGGGGGGGAACACTGAAGCTTTCTTT
D gene: -
V gene: TRBV28
J gene: TRBJ1-1
clone size: few

CDR3 protein: CASSYGTVNTEAFF
CDR3 DNA: TGTGCCAGCAGCTACGGGACAGTAAACACTGAAGCTTTCTTT
D gene: TRBD1
V gene: TRBV13
J gene: TRBJ1-1
clone size: -

CDR3 protein: CASSIFGGQINEQFF
CDR3 DNA: TGTGCCAGTAGTATATTTGGGGGACAAATCAATGAGCAGTTCTTC
D gene: -
V gene: TRBV19
J gene: TRBJ2-1
clone size: -

CDR3 protein: CASSPRTGAIRGGYTF
CDR3 DNA: TGTGCCAGCAGCCCCAGAACAGGGGCAATTCGGGGAGGCTACACCTTC
D gene: TRBD1
V gene: TRBV6-4
J gene: TRBJ1-2
clone size: -

CDR3 protein: CASSKRTGAAESNYGYTF
CDR3 DNA: TGTGCCAGCAGCAAGAGGACAGGGGCGGCGGAAAGTAACTATGGCTACACCTTC
D gene: TRBD1
V gene: TRBV4-2
J gene: TRBJ1-2
clone size: -

CDR3 protein: CASSDRGTNEQYF
CDR3 DNA: TGTGCCAGCAGCGACAGGGGGACTAACGAGCAGTACTTC
D gene: TRBD1
V gene: TRBV7-3
J gene: TRBJ2-7
clone size: -

CDR3 protein: CASSALANYGYTF
CDR3 DNA: TGTGCCAGCAGCGCCTTAGCTAACTATGGCTACACCTTC
D gene: -
V gene: TRBV9
J gene: TRBJ1-2
clone size: -

CDR3 protein: CASSQEGTGLYEQYF
CDR3 DNA: TGCGCCAGCAGCCAAGAGGGGACAGGGCTGTACGAGCAGTACTTC
D gene: TRBD1
V gene: TRBV4-1
J gene: TRBJ2-7
clone size: -

CDR3 protein: CASRQPAGTVYGYTF
CDR3 DNA: TGTGCCAGTCGCCAGCCAGCCGGGACAGTTTATGGCTACACCTTC
D gene: TRBD1
V gene: TRBV19
J gene: TRBJ1-2
clone size: -

CDR3 protein: CASRGQTNNYGYTF
CDR3 DNA: TGTGCCAGCAGGGGACAGACTAATAACTATGGCTACACCTTC
D gene: TRBD1
V gene: TRBV27
J gene: TRBJ1-2
clone size: -

CDR3 protein: CASSPSGVANEKLFF
CDR3 DNA: TGTGCCAGCAGCCCTTCCGGGGTTGCTAATGAAAAACTGTTTTTT
D gene: -
V gene: TRBV6-4
J gene: TRBJ1-4
clone size: -

CDR3 protein: CAWSDGGTFSGANVLTF
CDR3 DNA: TGTGCCTGGAGTGATGGGGGGACCTTCTCTGGGGCCAACGTCCTGACTTTC
D gene: -
V gene: TRBV30
J gene: TRBJ2-6
clone size: -

CDR3 protein: CASSPRTGGCTEAFF
CDR3 DNA: TGTGCCAGCAGCCCTAGGACAGGTGGGTGCACTGAAGCTTTCTTT
D gene: TRBD1
V gene: TRBV7-9
J gene: TRBJ1-1
clone size: -

CDR3 protein: CASSFLPNEKLFF
CDR3 DNA: TGTGCCAGCAGCTTCCTTCCTAATGAAAAACTGTTTTTT
D gene: -
V gene: TRBV11-2
J gene: TRBJ1-4
clone size: -

CDR3 protein: CASSIEGDTEAFF
CDR3 DNA: TGTGCCAGTAGTATTGAGGGAGACACTGAAGCTTTCTTT
D gene: -
V gene: TRBV19
J gene: TRBJ1-1
clone size: -

CDR3 protein: CAIRETATNEKLFF
CDR3 DNA: TGTGCCATCAGAGAGACAGCAACTAATGAAAAACTGTTTTTT
D gene: -
V gene: TRBV10-3
J gene: TRBJ1-4
clone size: -

CDR3 protein: CAWSRSGEQYF
CDR3 DNA: TGTGCCTGGAGTAGGTCGGGCGAGCAGTACTTC
D gene: -
V gene: TRBV30
J gene: TRBJ2-7
clone size: -

CDR3 protein: CASTLTSGGAGSTDTQYF
CDR3 DNA: TGTGCCAGCACCCTGACTAGCGGGGGGGCCGGGAGCACAGATACGCAGTATTTT
D gene: TRBD2
V gene: TRBV13
J gene: TRBJ2-3
clone size: -

CDR3 protein: CASSKIGAWRLPRRGYGYTF
CDR3 DNA: TGTGCCAGCAGCAAAATAGGTGCATGGCGGCTCCCCCGGAGGGGCTATGGCTACACCTTC
D gene: -
V gene: TRBV21-1
J gene: TRBJ1-2
clone size: -

CDR3 protein: CASSYSRDRVNEKLFF
CDR3 DNA: TGTGCCAGCAGTTATTCCCGGGACAGGGTTAATGAAAAACTGTTTTTT
D gene: TRBD1
V gene: TRBV6-5
J gene: TRBJ1-4
clone size: once

CDR3 protein: CASSSYSNNEQFF
CDR3 DNA: TGTGCCAGCAGCTCTTACAGTAACAATGAGCAGTTCTTC
D gene: -
V gene: TRBV5-5
J gene: TRBJ2-1
clone size: once

CDR3 protein: CASSLGGQGKSGNTIYF
CDR3 DNA: TGTGCCAGCAGCTTAGGGGGACAGGGGAAATCTGGAAACACCATATATTTT
D gene: TRBD1
V gene: TRBV7-9
J gene: TRBJ1-3
clone size: few

CDR3 protein: CASRPTGDSYEQYF
CDR3 DNA: TGTGCCAGCAGACCAACAGGGGACTCTTACGAGCAGTACTTC
D gene: -
V gene: TRBV7-9
J gene: TRBJ2-7
clone size: -

CDR3 protein: CASSPVRGPSNQPQHF
CDR3 DNA: TGTGCCAGCAGTCCAGTGAGGGGGCCTAGCAATCAGCCCCAGCATTTT
D gene: TRBD1
V gene: TRBV28
J gene: TRBJ1-5
clone size: once

CDR3 protein: CASSQSEGRTEAFF
CDR3 DNA: TGCGCCAGCAGCCAATCCGAGGGAAGGACTGAAGCTTTCTTT
D gene: -
V gene: TRBV4-3
J gene: TRBJ1-1
clone size: -

CDR3 protein: CASSRGGTKDEQYF
CDR3 DNA: TGTGCCAGCAGCAGGGGCGGTACTAAAGACGAGCAGTACTTC
D gene: -
V gene: TRBV5-4
J gene: TRBJ2-7
clone size: -